Reported below is one T cell receptor beta chain. The antigen is not known. The TCR beta CDR3 regions underwent amplification using RNA transcripts as the source. With the HTBI primer set, the TCR CDR3 went through a first round of RT-PCR. TCRdb reprocessed the multiplex PCR reads with MiXCR, giving one entry per CDR3 protein. The sample consists of 800,000 or so distinct CDR3 sequences, 38% of them appearing once. This sample was taken from a study of T cells in Graves' hyperthyroidism and ophthalmopathy. Study results and caveats: In blood, most of the thyroid clonotypes expanded above 0.001 were also present.

The length of the CDR3 is 15 residues. Trimming removed 11 bases from V and 7 bases from J; junction bases left unmatched: 14. Per germline, CDR1 MGHDK and CDR2 SYGVNS. The source of this sequence is a man younger than 30 with Graves' hyperthyroidism. The sequencing sample was made of blood. The rearrangement uses TRBV25-1 and TRBJ1-2, with 12 nucleotides matching TRBD1. CDR3 sequence: CAHGRTGTGGRGYTF. In DNA form, the CDR3 reads TGTGCCCATGGGCGAACCGGGACAGGGGGCCGTGGCTACACCTTC.